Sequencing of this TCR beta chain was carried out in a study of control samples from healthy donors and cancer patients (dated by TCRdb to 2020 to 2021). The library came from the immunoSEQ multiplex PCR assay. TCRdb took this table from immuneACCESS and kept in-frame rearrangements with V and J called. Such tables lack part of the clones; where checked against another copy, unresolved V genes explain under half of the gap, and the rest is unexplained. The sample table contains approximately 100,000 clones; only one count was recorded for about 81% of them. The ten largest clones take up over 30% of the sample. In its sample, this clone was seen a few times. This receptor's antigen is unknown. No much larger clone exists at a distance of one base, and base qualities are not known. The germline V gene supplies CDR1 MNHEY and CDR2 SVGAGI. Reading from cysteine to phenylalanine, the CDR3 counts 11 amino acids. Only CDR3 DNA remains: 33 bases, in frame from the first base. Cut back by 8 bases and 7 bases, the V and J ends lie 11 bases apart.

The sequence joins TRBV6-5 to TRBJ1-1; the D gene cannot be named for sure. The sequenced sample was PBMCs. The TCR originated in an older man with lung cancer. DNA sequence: TGTGCCAGCCTCTTTTGGGGTGAAGCTTTCTTT. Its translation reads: CASLFWGEAFF.